These T cell receptor beta chains were read from a single sample in a study of human T cells and chemical hapten exposure. MiXCR was run by TCRdb on the RACE reads, yielding one entry per CDR3 protein. The profile shows 380,000 or so distinct CDR3 sequences, over 5% of them singletons. The material was whole blood, obtained in connection with sensitization to the hapten diphenylcyclopropenone (DPC). These receptors all stem from a woman younger than 35 with alopecia areata. Some clones in this sample may be carry-over from other donors' samples. CDR3s include the opening cysteine and the closing phenylalanine or tryptophan. Fields, in order: clone size, V gene, D gene, J gene, CDR3 protein, CDR3 DNA. The D gene is left open where the match is weak. Clone size is stated in some rows and not others, as once, few, many or a class when expanded.

-	TRBV5-4	-	TRBJ2-5	CASSSDPRGEETQYF	TGTGCCAGCAGCTCGGATCCCAGGGGGGAAGAGACCCAGTACTTC
-	TRBV7-2	TRBD1	TRBJ1-1	CASSRGQGAFGAFF	TGTGCCAGCAGTCGCGGACAGGGGGCATTCGGAGCTTTCTTT
many	TRBV3-1	-	TRBJ2-7	CASSQEIRGEQYF	TGTGCCAGCAGCCAAGAGATAAGGGGCGAGCAGTACTTC
many	TRBV18	TRBD1	TRBJ2-7	CASSPGQSYEQYF	TGTGCCAGCTCACCGGGACAGTCCTACGAGCAGTACTTC
-	TRBV28	TRBD1	TRBJ1-6	CASSLTGGMVSPLHF	TGTGCCAGCAGTTTGACAGGGGGAATGGTTTCACCCCTCCACTTT
many	TRBV5-1	-	TRBJ1-6	CASSTTGDSYNSPLHF	TGCGCCAGCAGCACGACAGGAGACTCCTATAATTCACCCCTCCACTTT
-	TRBV5-1	-	TRBJ2-3	CASSLDFGNTDTQYF	TGCGCCAGCAGCCTCGACTTCGGCAACACAGATACGCAGTATTTT
few	TRBV6-1	TRBD1	TRBJ1-4	CASSEYKGQRNEKLFF	TGTGCCAGCAGTGAATACAAGGGACAGCGGAATGAAAAACTGTTTTTT
-	TRBV6-5	-	TRBJ1-4	CASSPREDLNEKLFF	TGTGCCAGCAGTCCAAGGGAGGACCTTAATGAAAAACTGTTTTTT
many	TRBV6-5	-	TRBJ1-3	CASSLATEGSSGNTIYF	TGTGCCAGCAGTTTGGCGACAGAGGGTAGCTCTGGAAACACCATATATTTT
-	TRBV7-2	-	TRBJ1-5	CASSLVLGAARHF	TGTGCCAGCAGCTTAGTTTTAGGGGCAGCCCGTCATTTT
many	TRBV7-2	TRBD1	TRBJ1-4	CASSLVGQANEKLFF	TGTGCCAGCAGCTTAGTGGGACAGGCTAATGAAAAACTGTTTTTT
-	TRBV4-3	-	TRBJ2-7	CASSQDLGAYEQYF	TGCGCCAGCAGCCAAGATCTAGGAGCCTACGAGCAGTACTTC